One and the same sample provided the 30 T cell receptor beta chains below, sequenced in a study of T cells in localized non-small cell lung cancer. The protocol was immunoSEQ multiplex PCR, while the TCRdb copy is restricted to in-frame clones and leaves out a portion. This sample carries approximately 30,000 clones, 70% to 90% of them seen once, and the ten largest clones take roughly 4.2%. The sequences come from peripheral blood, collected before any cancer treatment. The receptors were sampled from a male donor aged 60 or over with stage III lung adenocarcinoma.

The CDR3, as DNA: TGTGCCACCAGCAGATTTCGACTTAACTCTGGAAACACCATATATTTT. Protein: CATSRFRLNSGNTIYF. The chain links TRBV15 to TRBJ1-3; D gene uncertain. This CDR3 is built from 16 residues. From germline, CDR1 is LNHNV and CDR2 YYDKDF (reference sequence). With 2 bases removed from V and 0 bases from J, the gap between germline ends came to 11 bases.

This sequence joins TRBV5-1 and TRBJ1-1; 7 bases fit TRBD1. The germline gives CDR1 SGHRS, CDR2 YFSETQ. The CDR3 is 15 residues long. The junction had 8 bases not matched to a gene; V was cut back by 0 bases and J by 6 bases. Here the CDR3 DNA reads TGCGCCAGCAGCTTGGAAGCAGGGGGGAGACCTGAAGCTTTCTTT. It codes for CASSLEAGGRPEAFF.

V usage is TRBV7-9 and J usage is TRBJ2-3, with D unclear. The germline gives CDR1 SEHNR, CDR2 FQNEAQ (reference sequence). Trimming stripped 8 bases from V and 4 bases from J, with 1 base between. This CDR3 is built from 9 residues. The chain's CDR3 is CASSDTQYF. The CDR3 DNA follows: TGTGCCAGCTCAGATACGCAGTATTTT.

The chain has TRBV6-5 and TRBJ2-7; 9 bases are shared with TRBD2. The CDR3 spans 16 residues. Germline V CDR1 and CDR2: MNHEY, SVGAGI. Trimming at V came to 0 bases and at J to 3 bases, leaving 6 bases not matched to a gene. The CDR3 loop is CASSYSRGGINYEQYF. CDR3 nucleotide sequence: TGTGCCAGCAGTTACTCGCGGGGGGGAATTAACTACGAGCAGTACTTC.

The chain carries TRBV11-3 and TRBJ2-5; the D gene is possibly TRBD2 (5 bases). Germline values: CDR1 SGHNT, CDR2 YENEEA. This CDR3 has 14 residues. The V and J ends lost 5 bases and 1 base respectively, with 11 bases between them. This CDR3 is CASSPTGSQETQYF. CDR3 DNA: TGTGCCAGCAGCCCGACGGGGAGCCAAGAGACCCAGTACTTC.

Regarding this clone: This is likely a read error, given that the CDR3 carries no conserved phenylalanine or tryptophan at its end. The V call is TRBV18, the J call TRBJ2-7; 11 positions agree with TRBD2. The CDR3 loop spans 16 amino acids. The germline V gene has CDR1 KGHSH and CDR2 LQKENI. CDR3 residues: CASPPSLETSGMEQYL. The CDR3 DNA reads TGTGCCAGCCCACCTTCGTTGGAGACTAGCGGGATGGAGCAGTACCTC.

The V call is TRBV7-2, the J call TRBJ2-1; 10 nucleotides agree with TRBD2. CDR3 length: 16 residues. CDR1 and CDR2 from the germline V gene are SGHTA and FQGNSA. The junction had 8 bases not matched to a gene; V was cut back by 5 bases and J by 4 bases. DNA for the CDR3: TGTGCCAGCAGCCGATCTAGCGGGGGTATATACAATGAGCAGTTCTTC. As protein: CASSRSSGGIYNEQFF.

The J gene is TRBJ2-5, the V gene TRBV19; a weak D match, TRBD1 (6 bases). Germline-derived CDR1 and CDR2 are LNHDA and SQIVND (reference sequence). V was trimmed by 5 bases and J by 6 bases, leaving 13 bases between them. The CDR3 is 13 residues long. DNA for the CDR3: TGTGCCAGTAGTGTACAGGGTGGGCAGACCCAGTACTTC. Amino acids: CASSVQGGQTQYF.

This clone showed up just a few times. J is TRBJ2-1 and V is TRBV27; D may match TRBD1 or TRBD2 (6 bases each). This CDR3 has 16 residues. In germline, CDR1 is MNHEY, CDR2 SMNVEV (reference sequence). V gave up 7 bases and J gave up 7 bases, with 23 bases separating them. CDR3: CASIKLRGELGNEQFF. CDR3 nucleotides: TGTGCCAGCATCAAATTGAGGGGGGAGTTAGGTAATGAGCAGTTCTTC.

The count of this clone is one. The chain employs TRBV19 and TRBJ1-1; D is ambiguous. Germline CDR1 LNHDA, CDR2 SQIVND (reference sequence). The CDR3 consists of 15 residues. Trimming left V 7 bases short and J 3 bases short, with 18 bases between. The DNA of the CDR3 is TGTGCCAGTAAGGTAGTCCCACTGGGAGACACTGAAGCTTTCTTT. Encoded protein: CASKVVPLGDTEAFF.

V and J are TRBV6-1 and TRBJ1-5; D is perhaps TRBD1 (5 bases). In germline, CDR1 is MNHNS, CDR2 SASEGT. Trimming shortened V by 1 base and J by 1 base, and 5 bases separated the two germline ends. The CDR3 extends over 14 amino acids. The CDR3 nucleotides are TGTGCCAGCAGTGAAGGGGACAGCAATCAGCCCCAGCATTTT. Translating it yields CASSEGDSNQPQHF.

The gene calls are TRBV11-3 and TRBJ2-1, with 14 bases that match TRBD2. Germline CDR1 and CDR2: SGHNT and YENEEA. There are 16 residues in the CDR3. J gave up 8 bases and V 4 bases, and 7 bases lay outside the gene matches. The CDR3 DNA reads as TGTGCCAGCAGCTATGGACTAGCGGGGGGAGTCGATGAGCAGTTCTTC. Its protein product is CASSYGLAGGVDEQFF.

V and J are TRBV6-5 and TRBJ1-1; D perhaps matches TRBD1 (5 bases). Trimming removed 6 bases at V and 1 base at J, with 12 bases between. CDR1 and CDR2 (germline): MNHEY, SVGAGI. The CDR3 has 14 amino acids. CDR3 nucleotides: TGTGCCAGCAGCCAGGGAACAGCGAACACTGAAGCTTTCTTT. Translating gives CASSQGTANTEAFF.

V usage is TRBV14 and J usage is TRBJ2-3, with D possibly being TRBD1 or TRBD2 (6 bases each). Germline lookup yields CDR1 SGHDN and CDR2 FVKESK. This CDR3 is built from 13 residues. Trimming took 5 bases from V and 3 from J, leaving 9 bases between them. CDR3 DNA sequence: TGTGCCAGCAGCGAAGGGGGGACAGATACGCAGTATTTT. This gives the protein CASSEGGTDTQYF.

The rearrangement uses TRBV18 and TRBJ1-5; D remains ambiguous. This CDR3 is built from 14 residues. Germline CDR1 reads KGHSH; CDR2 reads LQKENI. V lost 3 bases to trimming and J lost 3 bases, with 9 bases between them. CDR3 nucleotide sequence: TGTGCCAGCTCACCTAACGGGGACAATCAGCCCCAGCATTTT. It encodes CASSPNGDNQPQHF. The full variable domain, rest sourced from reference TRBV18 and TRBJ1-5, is NAGVMQNPRHLVRRRGQEARLRCSPMKGHSHVYWYRQLPEEGLKFMVYLQKENIIDESGMPKERFSAEFPKEGPSILRIQQVVRGDSAAYFCASSPNGDNQPQHFGDGTRLSIL.

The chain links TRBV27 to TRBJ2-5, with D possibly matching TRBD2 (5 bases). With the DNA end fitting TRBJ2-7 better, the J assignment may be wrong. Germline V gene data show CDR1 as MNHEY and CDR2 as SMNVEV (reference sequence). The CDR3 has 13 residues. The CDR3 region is CASRREGLGEQYF. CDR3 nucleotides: TGTGCCAGCAGACGCGAGGGCCTAGGCGAGCAGTACTTC.

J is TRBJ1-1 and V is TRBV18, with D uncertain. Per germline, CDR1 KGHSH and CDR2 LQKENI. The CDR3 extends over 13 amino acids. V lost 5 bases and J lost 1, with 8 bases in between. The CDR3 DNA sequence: TGTGCCAGCTCAAGACAAACGAACACTGAAGCTTTCTTT. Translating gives CASSRQTNTEAFF.

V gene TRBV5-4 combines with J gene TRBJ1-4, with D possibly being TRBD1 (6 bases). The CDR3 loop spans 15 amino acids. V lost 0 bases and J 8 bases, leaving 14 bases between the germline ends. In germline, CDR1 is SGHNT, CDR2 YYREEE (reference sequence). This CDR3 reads CASSLGDGGQEKLFF. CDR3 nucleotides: TGTGCCAGCAGCTTGGGGGACGGGGGGCAGGAAAAACTGTTTTTT.

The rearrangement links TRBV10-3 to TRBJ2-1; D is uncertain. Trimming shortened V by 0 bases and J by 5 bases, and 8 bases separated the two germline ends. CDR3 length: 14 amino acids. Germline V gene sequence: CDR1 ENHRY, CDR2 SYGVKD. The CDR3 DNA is TGTGCCATCAGTGAGTCGAAGGCAGACAATGAGCAGTTCTTC. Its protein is CAISESKADNEQFF.

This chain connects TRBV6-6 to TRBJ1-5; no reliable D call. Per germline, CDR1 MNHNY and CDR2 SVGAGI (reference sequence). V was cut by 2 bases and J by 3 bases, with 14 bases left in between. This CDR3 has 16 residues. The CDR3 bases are TGTGCCAGCAGTTACGCGTCGCGGGTAGACAATCAGCCCCAGCATTTT. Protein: CASSYASRVDNQPQHF.

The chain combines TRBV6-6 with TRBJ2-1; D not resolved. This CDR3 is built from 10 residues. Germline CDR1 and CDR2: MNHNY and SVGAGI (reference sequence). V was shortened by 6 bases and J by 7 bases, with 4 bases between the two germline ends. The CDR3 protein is CASRTNEQFF. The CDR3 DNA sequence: TGTGCCAGCAGAACGAATGAGCAGTTCTTC.

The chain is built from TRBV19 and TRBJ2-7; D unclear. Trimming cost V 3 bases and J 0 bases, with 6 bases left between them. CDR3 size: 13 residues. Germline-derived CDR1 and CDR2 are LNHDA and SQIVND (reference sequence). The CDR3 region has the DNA TGTGCCAGTAGTATCCAGATCTCCTACGAGCAGTACTTC. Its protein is CASSIQISYEQYF.

In nucleotides, the CDR3 is TGCAGCGTTAAACCCCGACTAGCGGATGCGGGGGAGCAGTACTTC. As protein: CSVKPRLADAGEQYF. The J gene is TRBJ2-7, the V gene TRBV29-1; 9 bases line up with TRBD2. The CDR3 is 15 amino acids. Germline CDR1 SQVTM, CDR2 ANQGSEA. The trim removed 5 bases at V and 7 bases at J, leaving 15 bases unmatched.

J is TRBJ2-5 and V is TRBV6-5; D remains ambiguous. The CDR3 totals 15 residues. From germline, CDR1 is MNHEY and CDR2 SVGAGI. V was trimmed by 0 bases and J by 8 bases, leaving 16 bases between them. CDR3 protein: CASSYSWTAESTQYF. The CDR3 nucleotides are TGTGCCAGCAGTTACTCTTGGACCGCCGAGTCCACCCAGTACTTC.

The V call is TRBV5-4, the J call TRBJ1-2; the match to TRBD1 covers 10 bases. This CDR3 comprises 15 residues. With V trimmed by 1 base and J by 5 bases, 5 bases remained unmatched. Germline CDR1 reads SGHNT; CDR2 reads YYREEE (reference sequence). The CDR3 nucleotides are TGTGCCAGCAGCTTGAGGACAGGGGGTGATTATGGCTACACCTTC. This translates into CASSLRTGGDYGYTF.

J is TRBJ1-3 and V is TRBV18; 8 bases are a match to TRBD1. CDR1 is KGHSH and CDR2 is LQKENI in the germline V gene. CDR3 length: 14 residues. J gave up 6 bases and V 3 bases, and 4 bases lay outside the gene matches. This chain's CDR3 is CASSPDRAENTIYF. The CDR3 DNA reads TGTGCCAGCTCACCGGACAGGGCTGAAAACACCATATATTTT.

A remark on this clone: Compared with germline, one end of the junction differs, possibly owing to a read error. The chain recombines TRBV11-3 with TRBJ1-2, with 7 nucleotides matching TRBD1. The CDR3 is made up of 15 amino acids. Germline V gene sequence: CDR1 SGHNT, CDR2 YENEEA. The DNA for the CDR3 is TGTGCCAGCAGCCTAGAGGGGGCTGGCGACTATGGCTACACCTTC. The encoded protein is CASSLEGAGDYGYTF.

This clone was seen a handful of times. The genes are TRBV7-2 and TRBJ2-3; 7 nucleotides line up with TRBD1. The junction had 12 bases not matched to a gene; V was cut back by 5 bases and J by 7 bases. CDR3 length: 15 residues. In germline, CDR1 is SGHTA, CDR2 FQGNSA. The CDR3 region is CASSPHDRVSYTQYF. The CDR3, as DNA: TGTGCCAGCAGCCCCCACGACAGGGTCTCGTATACGCAGTATTTT.

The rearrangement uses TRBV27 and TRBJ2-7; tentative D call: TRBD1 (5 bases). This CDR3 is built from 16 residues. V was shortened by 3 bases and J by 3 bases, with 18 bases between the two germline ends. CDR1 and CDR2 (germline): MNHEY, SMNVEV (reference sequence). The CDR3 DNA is TGTGCCAGCAGTTTCATTGGACAAGGGAATCTCTACGAGCAGTACTTC. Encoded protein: CASSFIGQGNLYEQYF.

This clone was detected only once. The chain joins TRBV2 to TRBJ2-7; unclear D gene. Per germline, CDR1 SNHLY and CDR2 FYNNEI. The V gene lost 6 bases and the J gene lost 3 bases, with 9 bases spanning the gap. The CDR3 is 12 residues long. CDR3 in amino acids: CASSVNSYEQYF. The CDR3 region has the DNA TGTGCCAGCAGCGTCAACAGCTACGAGCAGTACTTC.